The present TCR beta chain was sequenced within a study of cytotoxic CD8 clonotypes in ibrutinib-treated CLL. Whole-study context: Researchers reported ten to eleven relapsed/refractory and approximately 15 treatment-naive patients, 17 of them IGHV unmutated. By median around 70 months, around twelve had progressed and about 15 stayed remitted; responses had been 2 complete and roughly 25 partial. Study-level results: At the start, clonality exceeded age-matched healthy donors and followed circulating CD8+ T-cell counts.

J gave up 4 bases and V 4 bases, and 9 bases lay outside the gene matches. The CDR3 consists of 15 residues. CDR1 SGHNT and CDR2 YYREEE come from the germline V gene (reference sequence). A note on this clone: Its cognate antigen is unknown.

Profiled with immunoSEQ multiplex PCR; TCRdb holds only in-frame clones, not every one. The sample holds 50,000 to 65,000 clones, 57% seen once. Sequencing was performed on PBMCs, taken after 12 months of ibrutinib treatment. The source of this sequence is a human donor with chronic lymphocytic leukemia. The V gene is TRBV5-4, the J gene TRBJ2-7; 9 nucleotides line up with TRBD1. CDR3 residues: CASSTRQGVGYEQYF. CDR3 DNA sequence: TGTGCCAGCAGCACACGACAGGGGGTAGGTTACGAGCAGTACTTC.